This T cell receptor beta chain was obtained from a study of cytomegalovirus exposure and HLA in healthy donors. The overall study: A later analysis reported the 100 to 150 validation repertoires used the same platform as the approximately 670 first-cohort repertoires. Study-wide points: Confirmation was obtained in vitro that a few CMV-associated chains are specific for CMV antigens. The study labeled fewer than 200 TCR beta chains cytomegalovirus-associated.

The donors were members of the validation cohort comprising approximately 110 subjects, separate from the roughly 700-subject first cohort. Here immunoSEQ multiplex PCR was the method, and the copy in TCRdb shows in-frame clones only, minus some. The sample comprises 280,000 or so clones, around nine tenths of which are singletons, and over 0.7% rests with the top ten. Comment on this clone: Its specificity is unknown.

Deletions cut 3 bases from V and 6 bases from J, with 12 bases between. Germline-derived CDR1 and CDR2 are SGHVS and FQNEAQ. This CDR3 spans 14 amino acids. The origin of this receptor is a young woman in good health and CMV-seronegative. This chain joins TRBV7-8 and TRBJ2-1; D call uncertain. The specimen was PBMCs. CDR3 region: CASSFRRGFNEQFF. The DNA of the CDR3 is TGTGCCAGCAGCTTCCGCCGCGGCTTCAATGAGCAGTTCTTC.